The 32 T cell receptor beta chains below were found in one sample sequenced in a study of T-cell memory formation after mild COVID-19. TCRdb ran MiXCR on the 5' RACE reads and lists one entry per CDR3 protein. The repertoire consists of 100,000 to 130,000 distinct CDR3 sequences, with roughly 19% occurring once and the leading ten covering roughly 5.5%. The sequenced material came from PBMCs or a T cell subset sorted from them (not recorded which). The receptors here all came from a man aged 18 to 29 who had mild COVID-19 (a few samples of this study predate the infection). Cell type and time point are not known.

J is TRBJ2-6 and V is TRBV2, with TRBD1 as a possible D gene (6 bases). V was shortened by 5 bases and J by 1 base, with 9 bases between the two germline ends. This CDR3 has 15 amino acids. Germline values: CDR1 SNHLY, CDR2 FYNNEI. The CDR3 loop is CASSTQGSGANVLTF. CDR3 coding DNA: TGTGCCAGCAGTACCCAGGGGTCTGGGGCCAACGTCCTGACTTTC.

This chain connects TRBV5-1 to TRBJ1-2; 7 bases are a match to TRBD1. The ends lost 1 base at V and 9 bases at J; junction bases unmatched: 9. This CDR3 has 14 amino acids. The germline V gene encodes CDR1 SGHRS and CDR2 YFSETQ. CDR3 loop: CASSLTTGDQRYTF. CDR3 DNA sequence: TGCGCCAGCAGCTTGACCACAGGGGACCAACGCTACACCTTC.

This clonotype appeared a few times. V usage is TRBV6-5 and J usage is TRBJ2-1, with D possibly being TRBD1 or TRBD2 (5 bases each). This CDR3 region has 15 residues. V lost 4 bases to trimming and J lost 6 bases, with 16 bases between them. The germline gives CDR1 MNHEY, CDR2 SVGAGI. CDR3 loop: CASSSRPGPGNEQFF. As DNA, the CDR3 is TGTGCCAGCAGTTCCCGTCCGGGACCCGGCAATGAGCAGTTCTTC.

There are a few counts of this clonotype. The chain joins TRBV6-5 to TRBJ2-2; TRBD2 is a possible D gene (5 bases). There are 14 residues in the CDR3. Trimming took off 2 bases at V and 7 bases at J, with 11 bases between the two ends. In germline, CDR1 is MNHEY, CDR2 SVGAGI. The CDR3 coding sequence is TGTGCCAGCAGTTACGAACGGGGAGACGGGGAGCTGTTTTTT. It is translated as CASSYERGDGELFF.

This clonotype was detected ten times or more. CDR3 sequence reads: CASSLVLTGGTEAFF. The CDR3 nucleotides read TGTGCCAGCAGCTTAGTCCTAACAGGGGGCACTGAAGCTTTCTTT. The genes are TRBV7-8 and TRBJ1-1; TRBD1 matches at 8 bases. V was pared by 1 base and J by 4 bases, with 5 bases of the junction left unmatched. Germline V gene data show CDR1 as SGHVS and CDR2 as FQNEAQ. The CDR3 sequence is 15 residues long.

This clonotype has a handful of counts. The chain uses TRBV6-2 or TRBV6-3 and TRBJ2-5; the D is unclear. CDR1 and CDR2 (germline): MNHEY, SVGEGT. The CDR3 has 11 residues. Trimming pared 4 bases from V and 5 bases from J, leaving 5 bases between. CDR3 in amino acids: CASSFTETQYF. The CDR3 coding sequence is TGTGCCAGCAGTTTTACGGAGACCCAGTACTTC.

This clonotype was seen only a few times. The chain links TRBV20-1 to TRBJ2-2; 9 bases map to TRBD2. In germline, CDR1 is DFQATT, CDR2 SNEGSKA (reference sequence). CDR3 size: 14 residues. Germline trimming cut 5 bases from V and 5 bases from J; bases unmatched to any gene: 6. The CDR3 region has the DNA TGCAGTGCTCCCAGCGGGGGGACTACCGGGGAGCTGTTTTTT. The encoded protein is CSAPSGGTTGELFF.

This clonotype was seen only a few times. The rearrangement joins TRBV18 to TRBJ2-5, with D maybe TRBD1 (6 bases). The CDR3 sequence is 14 residues long. Between the trimmed V and J ends, which lost 3 bases and 4 bases, there was a span of 12 bases. Germline lookup yields CDR1 KGHSH and CDR2 LQKENI. The chain's CDR3 is CASSPLTGTETQYF. The DNA of the CDR3 is TGTGCCAGCTCACCTTTAACAGGGACAGAGACCCAGTACTTC. Filled out from reference TRBV18 and TRBJ2-5, the complete variable domain reads NAGVMQNPRHLVRRRGQEARLRCSPMKGHSHVYWYRQLPEEGLKFMVYLQKENIIDESGMPKERFSAEFPKEGPSILRIQQVVRGDSAAYFCASSPLTGTETQYFGPGTRLLVL.

The sample holds a few counts of this clonotype. In nucleotides, the CDR3 is TGTGCCAGCAGCTTGTGGGGGTACGAGACCCAGTACTTC. It translates to CASSLWGYETQYF. The chain uses TRBV7-2 and TRBJ2-5; either TRBD1 or TRBD2 may supply D (5 bases each). Per germline, CDR1 SGHTA and CDR2 FQGNSA. This CDR3 is built from 13 residues. The V end was cut by 3 bases, the J end by 5 bases, with 10 bases between.

This clonotype was observed a few times. The chain has TRBV6-5 and TRBJ1-1, with 7 bases that match TRBD1. CDR1 and CDR2 from the germline V gene are MNHEY and SVGAGI. This CDR3 has 11 amino acids. The trim removed 6 bases at V and 6 bases at J, leaving 1 base unmatched. The CDR3 here is CASRQGAEAFF. The DNA for the CDR3 is TGTGCCAGCAGGCAGGGGGCTGAAGCTTTCTTT.

Ten or more counts support this clonotype. This rearrangement joins TRBV20-1 to TRBJ2-1; 9 bases map to TRBD2. The germline V gene encodes CDR1 DFQATT and CDR2 SNEGSKA (reference sequence). V lost 0 bases to trimming and J lost 9 bases; unmatched junction nucleotides: 6. The CDR3 totals 14 residues. The CDR3 region has the DNA TGCAGTGCTAGAGAACGGCGGGGGGGCCTTGAGCAGTTCTTC. It specifies CSARERRGGLEQFF.

This clonotype was seen a few times. The chain carries TRBV7-3 and TRBJ2-1; perhaps TRBD2 as D (6 bases). The V end was cut by 2 bases, the J end by 6 bases, with 11 bases between. CDR1 is SGHTA, CDR2 FQGTGA, per germline. This CDR3 contains 14 residues. CDR3 sequence: CASSLFRGTNEQFF. The CDR3 coding sequence is TGTGCCAGCAGCTTATTCCGGGGGACCAATGAGCAGTTCTTC.

This clonotype came up a few times. J is TRBJ1-5 and V is TRBV6-5, with D tentatively TRBD1 (5 bases). The CDR3 is 14 amino acids. Germline loops: CDR1 MNHEY, CDR2 SVGAGI. The V end lost 3 bases, the J end lost 4 bases, and 10 bases lay between the germline ends. In DNA, the CDR3 is TGTGCCAGCAGTTATCAGGGTTGGAATCAGCCCCAGCATTTT. This sequence encodes CASSYQGWNQPQHF.

This clonotype has just a few counts. The genes are TRBV7-2 and TRBJ1-5; D is ambiguous. Germline lookup yields CDR1 SGHTA and CDR2 FQGNSA. V lost 5 bases to trimming and J lost 3 bases, with 8 bases between them. This CDR3 has 13 residues. The CDR3 bases are TGTGCCAGCAGCCGAGTACACAATCAGCCCCAGCATTTT. This sequence encodes CASSRVHNQPQHF.

The chain carries TRBV7-2 and TRBJ2-7; possible D gene TRBD2, 5 bases. The CDR3 is 13 amino acids. V lost 2 bases, J lost 4 bases, and 9 bases lay in between. Germline CDR1 and CDR2: SGHTA and FQGNSA. This CDR3 reads CASSLHGGYEQYF. The DNA for the CDR3 is TGTGCCAGCAGCTTACATGGCGGGTACGAGCAGTACTTC. The whole variable domain, remainder taken from reference TRBV7-2 and TRBJ2-7, is GAGVSQSPSNKVTEKGKDVELRCDPISGHTALYWYRQSLGQGLEFLIYFQGNSAPDKSGLPSDRFSAERTGGSVSTLTIQRTQQEDSAVYLCASSLHGGYEQYFGPGTRLTVT.

This clonotype has just a few counts. V usage is TRBV6-5 and J usage is TRBJ1-1; no clear D. CDR1 MNHEY and CDR2 SVGAGI come from the germline V gene. V shed 1 base and J shed 3 bases, with 15 bases lying between them. The CDR3 is 16 residues long. In nucleotides, the CDR3 is TGTGCCAGCAGTTACTTAGTAGGCTCAGGATACACTGAAGCTTTCTTT. It codes for CASSYLVGSGYTEAFF.

This clonotype occurred a few times. The V gene is TRBV7-2, the J gene TRBJ2-5; D not resolved. The CDR3 is 13 amino acids. Germline V gives CDR1 SGHTA, CDR2 FQGNSA. With 5 bases removed from V and 5 bases from J, the gap between germline ends came to 12 bases. CDR3 bases: TGTGCCAGCAGCATAGACTGGACGGAGACCCAGTACTTC. Translation gives CASSIDWTETQYF.

The V gene is TRBV12-3 or TRBV12-4, the J gene TRBJ2-3; D is possibly TRBD2 (5 bases). This CDR3 comprises 13 residues. With 5 bases removed from V and 5 bases from J, the gap between germline ends came to 11 bases. In DNA, the CDR3 is TGTGCCAGCAGTCTCCACCGGGGAGATACGCAGTATTTT. This codes for CASSLHRGDTQYF.

This clonotype has only a few counts. This sequence joins TRBV18 and TRBJ1-6; D is ambiguous. Germline CDR1 is KGHSH and CDR2 is LQKENI. CDR3 length: 13 residues. V gave up 5 bases and J gave up 8 bases, with 10 bases separating them. Here the CDR3 reads CASSSDRDSPLHF. The CDR3 nucleotides are TGTGCCAGCTCATCCGACCGAGATTCACCCCTCCACTTT. Using reference TRBV18 and TRBJ1-6 for the parts outside the CDR3, the full variable domain is NAGVMQNPRHLVRRRGQEARLRCSPMKGHSHVYWYRQLPEEGLKFMVYLQKENIIDESGMPKERFSAEFPKEGPSILRIQQVVRGDSAAYFCASSSDRDSPLHFGNGTRLTVT.

This clonotype has a handful of counts. The V and J genes are TRBV28 and TRBJ1-2; 9 nucleotides match TRBD1. Germline assignment: CDR1 MDHEN and CDR2 SYDVKM. Unmatched junction bases numbered 7, after V lost 6 bases and J lost 2 bases. CDR3 size: 15 residues. CDR3 residues: CASSRPGQGNYGYTF. CDR3 bases: TGTGCCAGCAGCCGCCCGGGACAGGGAAACTATGGCTACACCTTC.

The chain is built from TRBV7-2 and TRBJ1-2, with 9 bases that match TRBD1. This CDR3 region has 18 residues. Unmatched junction bases numbered 18, after V lost 4 bases and J lost 6 bases. CDR1 is SGHTA and CDR2 is FQGNSA in the germline V gene. The CDR3 DNA sequence: TGTGCCAGCAGCTCCCGCGGGGGGCCGGGACAGGGACTCCATGGCTACACCTTC. Translated, it gives CASSSRGGPGQGLHGYTF. Drawing the rest from reference TRBV7-2 and TRBJ1-2, the complete variable domain is GAGVSQSPSNKVTEKGKDVELRCDPISGHTALYWYRQSLGQGLEFLIYFQGNSAPDKSGLPSDRFSAERTGGSVSTLTIQRTQQEDSAVYLCASSSRGGPGQGLHGYTFGSGTRLTVV.

The table lists this clonotype with a few counts. The chain joins TRBV2 to TRBJ2-1; 7 bases line up with TRBD1. Germline CDR1 SNHLY, CDR2 FYNNEI. Germline trimming cut 3 bases from V and 0 bases from J; bases unmatched to any gene: 2. The CDR3 covers 15 residues. The CDR3 loop reads CASSDAGGSYNEQFF. The CDR3, as DNA: TGTGCCAGCAGTGATGCAGGGGGCTCCTACAATGAGCAGTTCTTC.

This sequence joins TRBV10-3 and TRBJ1-1; 8 nucleotides line up with TRBD1. The CDR3 length is 15 residues. Trimming cost V 4 bases and J 7 bases; bases outside gene matches: 11. The germline V gene encodes CDR1 ENHRY and CDR2 SYGVKD. CDR3 nucleotides: TGTGCCATCAGTGGACCGCAGGGGGCTAGAGGTGAAGCTTTCTTT. This gives the protein CAISGPQGARGEAFF.

The rearrangement uses TRBV10-3 and TRBJ1-1; 8 nucleotides line up with TRBD1. The CDR3 totals 13 residues. The V gene end was trimmed by 7 bases and the J gene end by 1 base; junction bases not matched to a gene: 2. The V gene's germline CDR1 is ENHRY and CDR2 SYGVKD. CDR3 sequence reads: CAIKTGENTEAFF. The DNA for the CDR3 is TGTGCCATCAAGACAGGGGAGAACACTGAAGCTTTCTTT.

There are many counts of this clonotype. The chain recombines TRBV7-3 with TRBJ2-1, with D possibly TRBD2 on 5 matching bases. This CDR3 has 15 amino acids. CDR1 is SGHTA and CDR2 is FQGTGA in the germline V gene. V dropped 5 bases and J dropped 5 bases, with 16 bases sitting between them. The CDR3 DNA reads as TGTGCCAGCAGCCTAAGCCGGGAAACCCACAATGAGCAGTTCTTC. It yields the protein CASSLSRETHNEQFF.

This clonotype was seen more than once but under ten times. The rearrangement links TRBV7-2 to TRBJ2-6, with a weak D call TRBD2 (5 bases). Germline lookup yields CDR1 SGHTA and CDR2 FQGNSA. This CDR3 region has 16 residues. Trimming removed 1 base at V and 0 bases at J, with 7 bases between. As DNA, the CDR3 is TGTGCCAGCAGCTTAGGAGGGAGCTCTGGGGCCAACGTCCTGACTTTC. Amino acids: CASSLGGSSGANVLTF.

Regarding this clonotype: Without the conserved terminal phenylalanine or tryptophan, this CDR3 likely stems from a read error. The DNA is omitted, as the CDR3 cannot be located on it reliably, and the CDR3 follows TCRdb's listing. This rearrangement joins TRBV5-1 to TRBJ2-3; the D call of TRBD2 is as the table states it, not checked on the DNA. CDR1 is SGHRS and CDR2 is YFSETQ in the germline V gene. The CDR3 is 12 amino acids long, termini counted. Here the CDR3 reads CASSLDGGLADI.

The sample holds a few counts of this clonotype. The CDR3 protein is CASSPADRGHGYTF. DNA for the CDR3: TGTGCCAGCAGCCCAGCGGACAGGGGGCACGGCTACACCTTC. The chain employs TRBV5-4 and TRBJ1-2, with 11 bases lining up with TRBD1. The CDR3 is made up of 14 amino acids. The germline V gene encodes CDR1 SGHNT and CDR2 YYREEE (reference sequence). The V segment lost 4 bases and the J segment 8 bases; nucleotides outside the gene matches: 7.

In its sample, this clonotype was seen many times. The chain has TRBV14 and TRBJ2-1; TRBD2 agrees at 8 bases. The germline gives CDR1 SGHDN, CDR2 FVKESK. V gave up 1 base and J gave up 10 bases; unmatched junction bases: 6. This CDR3 contains 14 residues. The CDR3 DNA follows: TGTGCCAGCAGCCAAGCATTCCGACTAGCGGAGCAGTTCTTC. It translates to CASSQAFRLAEQFF. Full variable domain (missing parts from reference TRBV14 and TRBJ2-1): EAGVTQFPSHSVIEKGQTVTLRCDPISGHDNLYWYRRVMGKEIKFLLHFVKESKQDESGMPNNRFLAERTGGTYSTLKVQPAELEDSGVYFCASSQAFRLAEQFFGPGTRLTVL.

In this sample, this clonotype turned up a few times. The chain has TRBV5-6 and TRBJ2-7; D remains unclear. Germline values: CDR1 SGHDT, CDR2 YYEEEE. The germline V and J ends were trimmed by 0 bases and 3 bases, with 10 bases remaining between them. The CDR3 has 14 residues. CDR3: CASSLGPTVYEQYF. The DNA of the CDR3 is TGTGCCAGCAGCTTGGGCCCCACAGTCTACGAGCAGTACTTC.

The chain is built from TRBV5-1 and TRBJ1-5, with a possible D match to TRBD1 (5 bases). The ends were cut back, 3 bases at V and 0 bases at J, with 13 bases in the middle. Germline V gene lookup returns CDR1 SGHRS and CDR2 YFSETQ. The CDR3 length is 16 residues. The CDR3 DNA reads TGCGCCAGCAGCTGCCACAGGCTCTATAGCAATCAGCCCCAGCATTTT. Residues: CASSCHRLYSNQPQHF.

V and J are TRBV6-2 or TRBV6-3 and TRBJ2-3; D might be TRBD1 or TRBD2, each matching 6 bases. The ends were cut back, 5 bases at V and 5 bases at J, with 23 bases in the middle. The CDR3 totals 17 residues. The germline V gene encodes CDR1 MNHEY and CDR2 SVGEGT. CDR3 coding DNA: TGTGCCAGCAGTCTCGACTGGGCTGGGGGGCCAAAAGATACGCAGTATTTT. Protein product: CASSLDWAGGPKDTQYF.